This TCR beta chain is drawn from a study of post-analysis software for immune sequencing data. Background on the study: Included courses were relapsing-remitting and secondary progressive multiple sclerosis; progressive-relapsing multiple sclerosis was also included.

Prepared TCR beta cDNA libraries contained unique molecular identifiers. T cells numbering about 0.85 to 11 million yielded cDNA molecules that totaled roughly 500,000. Each CDR3 protein is one row after TCRdb ran MiXCR on the PCR reads. The sample yields approximately 570,000 distinct CDR3 sequences, around 44% seen once. Note on this clonotype: Antigen unknown.

Trimming took 9 bases from V and 2 from J, leaving 17 bases between them. CDR1 is MNHEY, CDR2 SMNVEV, per germline (reference sequence). The CDR3 contains 15 residues. Points from the study as a whole: Controls had significantly higher normalized Chao1 diversity than multiple sclerosis patients. Samples prepared in the same batch strongly co-clustered by F measure. Patients showed TRBV5-6, TRBV5-1 and TRBV20-1 among 4 or 5 TRBV segments more frequent than in controls.

The sample comprised blood. This clonotype originated in a girl between 10 and 17 years old with multiple sclerosis. The rearrangement uses TRBV27 and TRBJ2-1; D gene ambiguous. CDR3 sequence reads: CASDLWAAAYNEQFF. The CDR3 DNA follows: TGTGCCAGTGACCTGTGGGCAGCCGCCTACAATGAGCAGTTCTTC.